This entry features one T cell receptor beta chain sequence. This clonotype was picked up a small number of times. Its antigen remains unidentified. The record has no base qualities; no much larger clone is one base away. Taken from cysteine to phenylalanine, the CDR3 has 15 residues. Only the CDR3 DNA is retained, 45 bases long and in frame from the first base. A distance of 15 bases separates the germline ends of V and J, which lose 1 base and 5 bases respectively. Looking up the germline V gene (reference sequence) yields CDR1 MNHEY and CDR2 SMNVEV. The data stem from a study of vaccination and CD4 T cells after COVID-19 (dated by TCRdb to between 2021 and 2024). Turning to the overall study: Every convalescent patient had a positive nasal swab PCR test for SARS-CoV-2, with mild disease in eight to ten patients and severe disease in one. The convalescent cohort comprised six males and four females, including two Hispanic individuals, seven Caucasians, two Asians and one multiracial person. Each participant got two doses of either the Pfizer-BioNTech BNT162b2 vaccine (n=8) or the Moderna mRNA-1273 vaccine (n=2). Post-COVID blood samples from convalescent patients were collected a median of approximately 100 days after diagnosis, with a range of roughly 35 to 170 days. The time from the second vaccine dose to post-vaccine blood sampling had a median of 72 days and ranged from roughly 12 to 241 days. For stimulating the cultures, overlapping spike peptide pools were used, derived from SARS-CoV-2 as well as from the common cold coronaviruses HCoV-NL63, HCoV-OC43 and HCoV-229E. Control cultures used a CEFX viral epitope pool as positive control, an HIV-1 Nef peptide pool as negative control, or no peptide. In nine to eleven COVID-19 convalescent patients and several infection-naive healthy vaccine recipients, researchers compared the spike-specific CD4+ TCR repertoire from before mRNA vaccination with the repertoire from after.

The meaning of the sample's treatment or condition label: approximately 10-day PBMC culture with coronavirus spike peptide pools or control peptides (ViraFEST assay). The ViraFEST assay was used in the study, in which antigen-specific T cells were expanded with peptide pools and expanded clonotypes were subsequently identified by TCR sequencing. The positive SARS-CoV-2 PCR tests of the convalescent patients were dated from March to December 2020, before the Alpha, Beta and Delta variants emerged in the United States. Roughly 2.1 million PBMCs per well were cultured in IMDM with about 5% human AB serum and about 9.7 IU/ml IL-2, plus 10 ug/ml peptide pools. On days 3 and 7, half of the culture medium was replaced with fresh IL-2-containing medium. Once the cells had been in culture for roughly 11 days, the EasySep CD4+ T cell isolation kit was used to isolate CD4+ T cells by negative selection. PBMCs were separated from whole blood using Ficoll-Paque Plus gradient centrifugation and then either used fresh or cryopreserved at -140C. Each culture condition was generally run in triplicate wells.

Overall results and qualifications from the work: In convalescent patients, a median around 90% of post-vaccine SARS-CoV-2-reactive clones were detected only after vaccination, suggesting vaccine-specific priming. An increase in the median number of SARS-CoV-2-reactive clonotypes from approximately 20 after infection to a few dozen after vaccination was observed, but the change was not found to be significant. In convalescent patients, nearly all vaccine-specific clones (304 of 307) were found to be mono-reactive for SARS-CoV-2 spike rather than cross-reactive with common cold coronaviruses. Only a relatively small number of convalescent patients were included in the study, and early timepoints following natural infection were not analyzed.

The library was generated by PCR. At the Johns Hopkins FTIC core, DNA from the cultured CD4+ T cells underwent TCR sequencing with the Oncomine TCR Beta short-read assay. The QIAamp micro DNA kit was used to extract genomic DNA from the cultured CD4+ T cells. The Oncomine TCR Beta libraries from cultured CD4+ T cells were pooled using unique dual indexes and then sequenced on an Illumina iSeq 100. The study's own analysis went as follows. Non-productive sequences were removed, and CDR3s that did not start with C, did not end with F or W, or were shorter than 7 amino acids were discarded. The MANAFEST web application identified antigen-specific clonotypes by comparing peptide-stimulated wells against reference wells and other culture wells. An FDR below 0.05, an odds ratio above 5, and a productive frequency above 0.1% in at least two of three replicate wells were required for clones to be considered positive. Cross-reactive clonotypes were defined as significantly expanded in both SARS-CoV-2 spike wells and at least one common cold coronavirus spike condition. Levenshtein distances (stringdist) and unrooted phylogenetic trees (ape) in R version 3.6.1 were used to assess CDR3 homology. TCRdb reanalyzed the raw reads on its own, using fastp at Q25 for trimming and MiXCR for clone calling, and kept in-frame beta chains. Every distinct CDR3 protein forms one entry, paired with its most common genes and DNA. In this record, the V and J calls reflect TCRdb's handling and not the investigators' own analysis. Present in this sample are around 21,000 distinct CDR3 sequences, around 50% of which were seen just once. The ten top clones hold around 9.6% of the sample.

This TCR derives from a human donor who had recovered from COVID-19. The chain is made from TRBV27 and TRBJ2-7, with TRBD2 perhaps the D gene, on 5 matching bases. The sample comprised CD4+ T cells from blood, cultured in vitro. The CDR3 protein sequence reads: CASSLLEGRSHEQYF. The DNA sequence is as follows: TGTGCCAGCAGTTTATTAGAGGGAAGAAGCCACGAGCAGTACTTC.